One sample yielded the 9 T cell receptor beta chains listed below, sequenced in a study of blood T cell repertoires in COVID-19. Sequencing was performed with immunoSEQ multiplex PCR; in TCRdb, only in-frame clones are kept and a portion is missing. The sample contains approximately 160,000 clones, 85% to 90% of which appear only once. The sample was peripheral blood. The source is a woman in her 70s with acute or convalescent COVID-19.

The V gene is TRBV4-2, the J gene TRBJ1-6; D remains unclear. The V and J ends lost 4 bases and 0 bases respectively, with 10 bases between them. Germline CDR1 LGHNA, CDR2 YNFKEQ. The CDR3 extends over 16 amino acids. The DNA of the CDR3 is TGTGCCAGCAGCCGTACTAGTAGCTCCTATAATTCACCCCTCCACTTT. As protein: CASSRTSSSYNSPLHF.

The DNA for the CDR3 is TGTGCCACCCAGACTAGTCGCACCGGGGAGCTGTTTTTT. Residues: CATQTSRTGELFF. The chain carries TRBV5-6 and TRBJ2-2; tentative D call: TRBD2 (6 bases). V was cut by 9 bases and J by 4 bases, with 13 bases left in between. The CDR3 is 13 amino acids. CDR1 and CDR2 from the germline V gene are SGHDT and YYEEEE.

This clone showed up just once. The chain is built from TRBV5-6 and TRBJ2-5; D is uncertain. This CDR3 has 15 amino acids. V was clipped by 1 base and J by 3 bases, with 13 bases between them. The germline CDR1 and CDR2 sequences are SGHDT and YYEEEE. CDR3 protein: CASSLNPGTKETQYF. CDR3 DNA sequence: TGTGCCAGCAGCTTGAACCCGGGTACCAAAGAGACCCAGTACTTC.

The chain has TRBV7-2 and TRBJ2-7; perhaps TRBD1 as D (6 bases). The V gene's germline CDR1 is SGHTA and CDR2 FQGNSA. The CDR3 has 18 residues. Trimming left V 1 base short and J 2 bases short, with 21 bases between. CDR3 protein: CASSLEATRGRSTYEQYF. The DNA of the CDR3 is TGTGCCAGCAGCTTAGAAGCGACCAGGGGACGGTCCACCTACGAGCAGTACTTC.

The chain is built from TRBV6-1 and TRBJ1-6; no definite D call. Germline values: CDR1 MNHNS, CDR2 SASEGT. The CDR3 extends over 14 amino acids. The V end was cut by 7 bases, the J end by 7 bases, with 14 bases between. The CDR3 sequence: CASTTRRRNSPLHF. The DNA for the CDR3 is TGTGCCAGCACCACTAGGCGTCGGAATTCACCCCTCCACTTT.

The V and J genes are TRBV4-3 and TRBJ1-2; D is unclear. Between the trimmed V and J ends, which lost 4 bases and 8 bases, there was a span of 14 bases. In germline, CDR1 is LGHNA, CDR2 YSLEER. This CDR3 contains 13 residues. In DNA form, the CDR3 reads TGCGCCAGCAGCCCCACCGGGGTCCAGGGCTACACCTTC. This sequence encodes CASSPTGVQGYTF.

The V and J genes are TRBV24-1 and TRBJ2-3; 8 bases are a match to TRBD2. In germline, CDR1 is KGHDR, CDR2 SFDVKD. The CDR3 is made up of 19 amino acids. The J segment lost 0 bases and the V segment lost 11 bases, leaving 21 bases of the junction unmatched. The CDR3 bases are TGTGCCATCAGGAAAATCCTAGCGGGTTTTCCTAATAGCACAGATACGCAGTATTTT. Translated: CAIRKILAGFPNSTDTQYF.

DNA of the CDR3: TGTGCCAGCAGCTTCGCGGGAGGGCCCTACGAGCAGTACTTC. Its translation: CASSFAGGPYEQYF. The rearrangement joins TRBV7-9 to TRBJ2-7, with 9 bases fitting TRBD2. The germline gives CDR1 SEHNR, CDR2 FQNEAQ (reference sequence). V was pared by 3 bases and J by 2 bases, with 2 bases of the junction left unmatched. This CDR3 is 14 amino acids long.

The chain employs TRBV14 and TRBJ2-2; unclear D gene. The germline V gene encodes CDR1 SGHDN and CDR2 FVKESK. V was clipped by 0 bases and J by 3 bases, with 11 bases between them. The CDR3 has 16 amino acids. The CDR3 DNA is TGTGCCAGCAGCCAAGAGAGGAGCGCGTACACCGGGGAGCTGTTTTTT. Its protein product is CASSQERSAYTGELFF.